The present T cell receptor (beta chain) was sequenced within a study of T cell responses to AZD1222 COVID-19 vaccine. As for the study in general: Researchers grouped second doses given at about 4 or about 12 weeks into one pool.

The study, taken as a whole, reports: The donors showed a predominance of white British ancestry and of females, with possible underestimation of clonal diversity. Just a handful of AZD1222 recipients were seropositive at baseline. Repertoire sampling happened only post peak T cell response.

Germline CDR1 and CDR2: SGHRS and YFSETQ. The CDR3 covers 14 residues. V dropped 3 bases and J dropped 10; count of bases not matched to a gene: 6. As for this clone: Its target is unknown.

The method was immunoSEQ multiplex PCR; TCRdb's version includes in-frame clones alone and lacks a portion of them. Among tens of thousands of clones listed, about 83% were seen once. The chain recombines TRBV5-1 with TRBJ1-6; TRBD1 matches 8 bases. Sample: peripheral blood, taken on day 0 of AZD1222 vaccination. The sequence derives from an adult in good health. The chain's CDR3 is CASSSDRVISPLHF. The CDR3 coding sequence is TGCGCCAGCAGCTCGGACAGGGTGATATCACCCCTCCACTTT.